These 31 T cell receptor beta chains share one sample of origin, sequenced in a study of Ad26.COV2.S vaccination and SARS-CoV-2 variants. Here immunoSEQ multiplex PCR was the method, and the copy in TCRdb shows in-frame clones only, minus some. The repertoire includes some 450,000 clones, roughly 88% of them detected once, and roughly 4% sits in the top ten. Documented treatment: roughly 19 received Ad26.COV2.S at low or high dose, single or two shots; 5 received placebo; per-sample allocation not given. Sampling occurred on day 63 after the first vaccine or placebo injection. Material: peripheral blood, obtained in a trial of Ad26.COV2.S vaccine versus placebo. These receptors were obtained from a person aged 18 to 65 who received the Ad26.COV2.S COVID-19 vaccine or a placebo.

The rearrangement uses TRBV7-2 and TRBJ2-7; 8 positions agree with TRBD2. The V gene end was trimmed by 5 bases and the J gene end by 6 bases; junction bases not matched to a gene: 9. Germline CDR1 SGHTA, CDR2 FQGNSA. The CDR3 is 14 residues long. CDR3 residues: CASSPGLGGREQYF. The CDR3 nucleotides are TGTGCCAGCAGCCCGGGACTAGGCGGTCGCGAGCAGTACTTC.

The chain links TRBV28 to TRBJ2-3, with D possibly matching TRBD2 (5 bases). Looked up from germline, CDR1 is MDHEN and CDR2 is SYDVKM. V was clipped by 6 bases and J by 1 base, with 17 bases between them. The CDR3 contains 16 residues. The CDR3 DNA is TGTGCCAGCAGCCCGACCGGGGTGATTGGCACAGATACGCAGTATTTT. Protein product: CASSPTGVIGTDTQYF.

This clone was counted only a few times. V usage is TRBV28 and J usage is TRBJ1-6; tentatively, D is TRBD1 (5 bases). Germline V gene sequence: CDR1 MDHEN, CDR2 SYDVKM. Trimming pared 8 bases from V and 7 bases from J, leaving 15 bases between. This CDR3 comprises 14 residues. CDR3 DNA sequence: TGTGCCAGCTCGCAGGGCAGGATAAATTCACCCCTCCACTTT. This translates into CASSQGRINSPLHF.

The chain couples TRBV24-1 to TRBJ2-7; D may match TRBD1 or TRBD2 (6 bases each). The CDR3 spans 15 residues. Germline CDR1 KGHDR, CDR2 SFDVKD. The V end was cut by 0 bases, the J end by 2 bases, with 10 bases between. In DNA form, the CDR3 reads TGTGCCACCAGTGATTTGCGGAGGGGGACCTACGAGCAGTACTTC. Amino acids: CATSDLRRGTYEQYF.

The chain is built from TRBV18 and TRBJ1-2; D ambiguous. Germline loops: CDR1 KGHSH, CDR2 LQKENI. The CDR3 spans 15 residues. With 2 bases removed from V and 4 bases from J, the gap between germline ends came to 14 bases. CDR3 protein: CASSPRQAGIYGYTF. For the CDR3, the DNA is TGTGCCAGCTCACCAAGGCAGGCGGGAATCTATGGCTACACCTTC.

The chain uses TRBV11-3 and TRBJ2-1; 9 bases line up with TRBD2. CDR3 length: 17 residues. The V and J ends lost 3 bases and 2 bases, in that order; junction bases with no gene match: 8. Germline V gene data show CDR1 as SGHNT and CDR2 as YENEEA. The CDR3 spells CASSFGSTSGPYNEQFF. CDR3 sequence (DNA): TGTGCCAGCAGCTTTGGCTCGACTAGCGGACCCTACAATGAGCAGTTCTTC.

The rearrangement links TRBV21-1 to TRBJ2-5. TRBV21-1 is a documented pseudogene. CDR3 length: 14 amino acids. The DNA for the CDR3 is TGTGCCAGCAGCAGAGAGTTGGGGTTCGAGACCCAGTACTTC. This encodes CASSRELGFETQYF.

The chain recombines TRBV7-8 with TRBJ2-5; TRBD2 might be the D (6 bases). The germline CDR1 and CDR2 sequences are SGHVS and FQNEAQ. The V and J ends lost 1 base and 4 bases respectively, with 22 bases between them. The length of the CDR3 is 18 residues. The chain's CDR3 is CASSLGRSGGRGGETQYF. The CDR3 region has the DNA TGTGCCAGCAGCTTAGGAAGGTCTGGGGGACGGGGAGGAGAGACCCAGTACTTC.

Points on this clone: This sample also contains other DNA sequences that code for the same CDR3. The chain has TRBV19 and TRBJ2-7, with 8 bases that match TRBD1. V was pared by 3 bases and J by 2 bases, with 3 bases of the junction left unmatched. The CDR3 loop spans 14 amino acids. Germline V lookup: CDR1 LNHDA, CDR2 SQIVND (reference sequence). CDR3 nucleotide sequence: TGTGCCAGTAGTATCGGACAGGGCGCCTACGAGCAGTACTTC. Encoded protein: CASSIGQGAYEQYF.

The V gene is TRBV5-4, the J gene TRBJ2-7; tentatively, D is TRBD2 (6 bases). The CDR3 is 17 amino acids. Trimming took 3 bases from V and 0 from J, leaving 19 bases between them. The germline gives CDR1 SGHNT, CDR2 YYREEE (reference sequence). This CDR3 is CASSSGILGGSSYEQYF. The CDR3 nucleotides are TGTGCCAGCAGCTCGGGAATTTTGGGGGGTTCCTCCTACGAGCAGTACTTC.

CDR3 sequence (DNA): TGTGCCAGCAGTCCCTTAGCGGGAGATACCGGAGGTGCCAAAAACATTCAGTACTTC. Its translation: CASSPLAGDTGGAKNIQYF. This chain joins TRBV27 and TRBJ2-4, with 9 bases fitting TRBD2. Trimming took 5 bases from V and 1 from J; bases not matched to a gene: 15. The CDR3 spans 19 residues. Germline loops: CDR1 MNHEY, CDR2 SMNVEV (reference sequence).

The chain joins TRBV9 to TRBJ2-5; 7 bases map to TRBD2. Germline values: CDR1 SGDLS, CDR2 YYNGEE. The CDR3 loop spans 16 amino acids. J was trimmed by 2 bases and V by 3 bases; bases with no gene match: 10. The CDR3 nucleotides are TGTGCCAGCAGCGAGAGTAGCCGGGGGGATCAAGAGACCCAGTACTTC. It specifies CASSESSRGDQETQYF.

The CDR3 DNA reads TGTGCCAGCAGTTTCAGCAGGGGACGTTCGGACACTGAAGCTTTCTTT. This gives the protein CASSFSRGRSDTEAFF. This chain uses TRBV28 with TRBJ1-1; possibly TRBD1 for D (6 bases). The V end was cut by 3 bases, the J end by 3 bases, with 17 bases between. The CDR3 consists of 16 residues. Germline lookup yields CDR1 MDHEN and CDR2 SYDVKM.

J is TRBJ2-7 and V is TRBV7-9, with 8 bases identical to TRBD1. This CDR3 comprises 14 residues. Germline V gene sequence: CDR1 SEHNR, CDR2 FQNEAQ (reference sequence). V lost 5 bases and J lost 9; bases outside the gene matches: 12. CDR3 in DNA: TGTGCCAGCAGCCACGGACAGGGTTTACTGAGGCAGTACTTC. This sequence encodes CASSHGQGLLRQYF.

Worth noting for this clone: At one end, the junction sequence differs from germline, possibly due to a read error. The V and J genes are TRBV6-5 and TRBJ2-7, with 8 positions matching TRBD1. Germline CDR1 reads MNHEY; CDR2 reads SVGAGI. The CDR3 consists of 14 residues. CDR3 loop: CVSSYDRGDYEQYF. The CDR3 region has the DNA TGTGTCAGCAGTTATGACAGGGGAGACTACGAGCAGTACTTC.

This chain joins TRBV29-1 and TRBJ2-3; D may correspond to TRBD1 or TRBD2 (5 bases each). Germline V gene data show CDR1 as SQVTM and CDR2 as ANQGSEA. Trimming took 4 bases from V and 10 from J, leaving 9 bases between them. CDR3 length: 10 residues. CDR3 region: CSVGGEPQYF. The CDR3 DNA reads TGCAGCGTTGGAGGGGAGCCGCAGTATTTT.

This chain uses TRBV5-5 with TRBJ1-2; D is possibly TRBD1 (5 bases). Trimming removed 3 bases from V and 0 bases from J, with 12 bases in between. CDR1 is SGHKS, CDR2 YYEKEE, per germline (reference sequence). This CDR3 has 15 amino acids. CDR3 protein: CASSWGLGANYGYTF. The CDR3, as DNA: TGTGCCAGCAGCTGGGGATTGGGGGCTAACTATGGCTACACCTTC.

V usage is TRBV4-1 and J usage is TRBJ2-7; tentatively, D is TRBD1 (6 bases). Germline lookup yields CDR1 MGHRA and CDR2 YSYEKL. Trimming cost V 5 bases and J 3 bases, with 11 bases left between them. The CDR3 spans 13 residues. The CDR3 DNA reads as TGCGCCAGCAGCTCGGGACAATTCTACGAGCAGTACTTC. Its translation: CASSSGQFYEQYF.

The chain joins TRBV5-5 to TRBJ1-1; a possible D gene is TRBD1 (6 bases). Between the trimmed V and J ends, which lost 5 bases and 4 bases, there was a span of 15 bases. The CDR3 sequence is 14 residues long. Germline V CDR1 and CDR2: SGHKS, YYEKEE (reference sequence). CDR3 bases: TGTGCCAGCAGTCCAACAGGGAGAGTCACTGAAGCTTTCTTT. Translating gives CASSPTGRVTEAFF.

As for this clone: Germline is not matched at one junction end, which may reflect a read error. This chain connects TRBV7-7 to TRBJ2-1; TRBD2 aligns across 10 bases. Germline V gene lookup returns CDR1 SSHAT and CDR2 FNYEAQ (reference sequence). The CDR3 has 17 residues. As DNA, the CDR3 is TGTGCTAGCAGTTCCCTTAGCGGACTAGCGGCCCTAGGGGAGCAGTTCTTC. It translates to CASSSLSGLAALGEQFF.

This clone was detected only once. Other DNA sequences in the sample encode the same CDR3. CDR3 protein: CASSLGEYQETQYF. In DNA form, the CDR3 reads TGTGCCAGCAGCTTAGGCGAGTACCAAGAGACCCAGTACTTC. This chain connects TRBV7-9 to TRBJ2-5; D remains unclear. With 1 base removed from V and 0 bases from J, the gap between germline ends came to 6 bases. The CDR3 spans 14 residues. Looked up from germline, CDR1 is SEHNR and CDR2 is FQNEAQ (reference sequence).

This clone was found a few times. This sequence joins TRBV6-2 or TRBV6-3 and TRBJ1-1; no clear D gene. CDR1 and CDR2 from the germline V gene are MNHEY and SVGEGT. CDR3 length: 12 residues. V was trimmed by 2 bases and J by 13 bases, leaving 14 bases between them. Here the CDR3 reads CASSYKMGADFF. In DNA form, the CDR3 reads TGTGCCAGCAGTTACAAGATGGGCGCGGATTTCTTT.

This chain joins TRBV7-2 and TRBJ2-7, with TRBD1 matching over 8 bases. V trimming: 5 bases; J trimming: 7 bases; junction bases outside the gene matches: 16. The germline gives CDR1 SGHTA, CDR2 FQGNSA. There are 16 residues in the CDR3. This CDR3 reads CASSPLPGTGNREQYF. The DNA for the CDR3 is TGTGCCAGCAGCCCACTCCCGGGGACAGGCAACAGGGAGCAGTACTTC.

Details on this clone: Different DNA sequences within this sample yield the same CDR3. This rearrangement joins TRBV5-1 to TRBJ2-3; 7 nucleotides agree with TRBD1. There are 15 residues in the CDR3. Looked up from germline, CDR1 is SGHRS and CDR2 is YFSETQ. J lost 1 base, V lost 0 bases, and 2 bases had no gene match. The CDR3 reads CASSLGQGGTDTQYF. CDR3 sequence (DNA): TGCGCCAGCAGCTTGGGACAGGGAGGCACAGATACGCAGTATTTT. Using reference TRBV5-1 and TRBJ2-3 for the parts outside the CDR3, the full variable domain is KAGVTQTPRYLIKTRGQQVTLSCSPISGHRSVSWYQQTPGQGLQFLFEYFSETQRNKGNFPGRFSGRQFSNSRSEMNVSTLELGDSALYLCASSLGQGGTDTQYFGPGTRLTVL.

The genes are TRBV4-3 and TRBJ1-3; D is uncertain. Germline lookup yields CDR1 LGHNA and CDR2 YSLEER. The CDR3 covers 17 residues. Trimming took 1 base from V and 0 from J, leaving 13 bases between them. The CDR3 coding sequence is TGCGCCAGCAGCCAAGCTTTGGGATTAGGCTCTGGAAACACCATATATTTT. It specifies CASSQALGLGSGNTIYF.

The rearrangement joins TRBV7-2 to TRBJ2-7; 10 bases match TRBD2. J was trimmed by 0 bases and V by 5 bases; bases with no gene match: 4. Germline CDR1 SGHTA, CDR2 FQGNSA. This CDR3 is 15 amino acids long. CDR3 DNA: TGTGCCAGCAGCCTGACTAGCGGGTTCTCCTACGAGCAGTACTTC. It specifies CASSLTSGFSYEQYF.

The V gene is TRBV4-1, the J gene TRBJ2-3; D is unclear. V lost 5 bases and J 1 base, leaving 16 bases between the germline ends. The CDR3 is 16 amino acids. Germline CDR1 is MGHRA and CDR2 is YSYEKL. In DNA, the CDR3 is TGCGCCAGCAGCGAAAAAGTACTCGCGGGCACAGATACGCAGTATTTT. The encoded protein is CASSEKVLAGTDTQYF.

The gene calls are TRBV25-1 and TRBJ2-3, with 14 bases matching TRBD2. CDR3 length equals 17 residues. V dropped 4 bases and J dropped 6; count of bases not matched to a gene: 9. Germline CDR1 is MGHDK and CDR2 is SYGVNS. The CDR3 region is CASSGLLGLAGVDTQYF. CDR3 DNA: TGTGCCAGCAGTGGCCTCCTGGGACTAGCGGGAGTTGATACGCAGTATTTT.

This chain joins TRBV9 and TRBJ2-3, with 11 bases that match TRBD2. Trimming removed 2 bases from V and 3 bases from J; junction bases left unmatched: 5. This CDR3 spans 16 amino acids. Germline loops: CDR1 SGDLS, CDR2 YYNGEE. The chain's CDR3 is CASSVAGLAVTDTQYF. DNA of the CDR3: TGTGCCAGCAGCGTCGCGGGACTAGCGGTAACAGATACGCAGTATTTT.

The V call is TRBV5-6, the J call TRBJ2-7; D perhaps matches TRBD1 (7 bases). CDR1 and CDR2 from the germline V gene are SGHDT and YYEEEE. There are 14 residues in the CDR3. V was shortened by 4 bases and J by 2 bases, with 13 bases between the two germline ends. The CDR3 is CASSPGGLAYEQYF. DNA for the CDR3: TGTGCCAGCAGCCCAGGGGGACTGGCCTACGAGCAGTACTTC.

V is TRBV6-2 or TRBV6-3 and J is TRBJ2-1; 12 bases align to TRBD2. Germline assignment: CDR1 MNHEY and CDR2 SVGEGT. The V segment lost 5 bases and the J segment 8 bases; nucleotides outside the gene matches: 13. The CDR3 has 17 amino acids. CDR3 protein: CASSPLGLAGGDHEQFF. DNA of the CDR3: TGTGCCAGCAGTCCCCTTGGTCTAGCGGGAGGGGACCATGAGCAGTTCTTC.